A single TCR beta chain is shown here with its context. Its specificity is not known. Germline assignment: CDR1 KGHSH and CDR2 LQKENI. Trimming removed 5 bases from V and 11 bases from J; junction bases left unmatched: 17. This CDR3 has 16 amino acids. The data originate from a study of OX40 agonist ivuxolimab in advanced cancers. Study conclusions and caveats: Clonal expansion from baseline to week 6 occurred in both CD4+ and CD8+ T cells. It was also the case that some nonresponders had low normalized T-cell clonal expansion.

The protocol was immunoSEQ multiplex PCR, while the TCRdb copy is restricted to in-frame clones and leaves out a portion. The table records about 60,000 clones, about 86% of them present only once. V is TRBV18 and J is TRBJ1-4; 7 bases agree with TRBD1. The material was CD4+ or CD8+ T cells sorted from blood, obtained in a trial of the OX40 agonist ivuxolimab. This sequence was found in an adult with an advanced solid tumor such as melanoma, head and neck, liver or kidney cancer. CDR3 loop: CASSSSRDSGRDKLFF. In nucleotides, the CDR3 is TGTGCCAGCTCATCAAGCCGGGACAGCGGTCGGGATAAACTGTTTTTT.